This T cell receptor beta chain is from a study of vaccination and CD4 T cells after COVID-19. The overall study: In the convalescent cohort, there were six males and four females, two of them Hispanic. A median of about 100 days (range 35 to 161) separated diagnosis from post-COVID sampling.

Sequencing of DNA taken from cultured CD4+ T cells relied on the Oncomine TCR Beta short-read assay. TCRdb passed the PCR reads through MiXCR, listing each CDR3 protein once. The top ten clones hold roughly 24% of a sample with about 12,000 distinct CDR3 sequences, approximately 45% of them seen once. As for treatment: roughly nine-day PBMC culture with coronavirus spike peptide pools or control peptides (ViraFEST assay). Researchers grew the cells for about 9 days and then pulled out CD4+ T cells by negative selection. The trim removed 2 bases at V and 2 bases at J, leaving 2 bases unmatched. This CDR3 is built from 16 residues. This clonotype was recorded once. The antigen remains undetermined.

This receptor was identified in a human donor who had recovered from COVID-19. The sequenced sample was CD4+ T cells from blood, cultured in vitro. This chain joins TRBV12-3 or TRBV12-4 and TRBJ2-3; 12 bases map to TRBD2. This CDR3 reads CASSLRLAGVTDTQYF. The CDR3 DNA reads TGTGCCAGCAGTTTACGACTAGCGGGGGTCACAGATACGCAGTATTTT.